The entry below gives a single T cell receptor beta chain sequence along with its context. This clonotype occurred many times. The specificity of this receptor is unknown. The input lacks base qualities; no much larger clone sits a single base away. Graves' hyperthyroidism was defined as stable when no progression to ophthalmopathy occurred over 18 months of follow-up. Hyperthyroidism patients were aged 18 to 65 years and newly diagnosed, with disease duration of less than 2 months. Any patient with an uncontrolled infection, another autoimmune disease, pregnancy or lactation was excluded. Diagnoses were based on clinical symptoms, serum thyroxine and TRAb, thyroid ultrasound and orbital computed tomography. PBMCs were separated from 10 ml of fresh peripheral blood using Ficoll-Paque density gradient centrifugation. Total RNA was extracted using Trizol reagent, and RNA quality was assessed on an Agilent 2100 Bioanalyzer.

This entry belongs to a study of T cells in Graves' hyperthyroidism and ophthalmopathy (dated by TCRdb to the late 2010s). For context, the study as a whole: Peripheral blood was collected at initial diagnosis, before any treatment. To identify distinguishing TCR V-J signatures, a discovery cohort of about 95 patients was used, comprising 43 with Graves' ophthalmopathy and some 60 with stable Graves' hyperthyroidism. Whether ophthalmopathy could be predicted prospectively was tested in an independent validation cohort made up of about 20 hyperthyroidism patients plus 17 patients who later progressed to ophthalmopathy. The roughly 100 discovery patients were divided at random into training and test sets in a 7:3 ratio. In several Graves' hyperthyroidism patients, the study also compared T-cell repertoires from thyroid tissue with T-cell repertoires from blood. Following sampling, methimazole starting at 30 mg daily was given to hyperthyroidism patients, and high-dose intravenous methylprednisolone was given to ophthalmopathy patients. The paper reports TCR Vbeta CDR3 sequencing of 135 peripheral blood samples: some 44 ophthalmopathy, 75 to 80 hyperthyroidism and around 17 progressor patients. Overall study outcomes, separate from this receptor: In validation, the model predicted progression to ophthalmopathy with around 71% sensitivity and around 72% specificity, a median of 6.5 months before onset. A 13 V-J signature model separated ophthalmopathy from stable hyperthyroidism, with roughly 88% sensitivity and 81.08% specificity in cross-validation and 80%/75% in testing. Sample size was not statistically predetermined, and investigators were not blinded to group allocation. Most expanded thyroid clonotypes (frequency above 0.001) were also found in blood, which suggests that blood repertoires may mirror thyroid immune responses.

The TCR beta CDR3 regions were amplified from RNA transcripts. The TCR CDR3 was subjected to a first round of RT-PCR using the HTBI primer set and the Qiagen OneStep RT-PCR kit. The libraries were constructed in a second round of multiplex PCR and then size-selected and purified. Libraries were sequenced paired-end with 100 bp reads on an Illumina HiSeq2000. Processing in the source paper ran as follows. Raw data were processed with SOAPnuke, discarding reads with adapters, uncalled bases, mean Phred below 15, or no exact constant-primer or identifier match. High-quality paired reads were merged with COPE v1.2.5, and unique nucleotide sequences were defined as clonotypes. MiTCR v1.1 was used to align clonotypes to the IMGT TRBV, TRBD and TRBJ reference segments. The analysis was restricted to V-J combinations with a frequency above 0.0001, which together covered around 99% of the repertoires. A TCS score was defined as the ratio of F50 (clonal expansion) to E x V (chaos), with BLOSUM62-based TCRdist applied between CDR3 peptides within each V-J. Welch's t-statistics and random forest reduced roughly 530 V-J features to some 14, which were used in a naive Bayes classifier (R e1071). TCRdb reanalyzed the raw reads on its own, using fastp at Q25 for trimming and MiXCR for clone calling, and kept in-frame beta chains. Records with the same CDR3 protein are collapsed into one entry carrying the most frequent genes and DNA. The V and J calls and clone size are TCRdb's, not the authors'. Across this sample there are approximately 740,000 distinct CDR3 sequences, with around 15% seen only once. The top ten clones comprise 10% of the sample.

Between the V and J ends, shortened by 1 base and 8 bases respectively, the junction contains 11 bases. From cysteine to phenylalanine, the CDR3 is 14 amino acids long. Just CDR3 DNA is preserved here, 42 bases in frame from base 1. The germline V gene provides CDR1 SGHAT and CDR2 FQNNGV. Specimen: blood. The sequence joins TRBV11-2 to TRBJ2-2; matching of 5 bases hints at TRBD2 as the D gene. The clonotype originates from a woman aged 18-29 years with Graves' hyperthyroidism. The DNA is TGTGCCAGCAGCTTAGTGCCCGGGGAAGGGGAGCTGTTTTTT. It is translated as CASSLVPGEGELFF.